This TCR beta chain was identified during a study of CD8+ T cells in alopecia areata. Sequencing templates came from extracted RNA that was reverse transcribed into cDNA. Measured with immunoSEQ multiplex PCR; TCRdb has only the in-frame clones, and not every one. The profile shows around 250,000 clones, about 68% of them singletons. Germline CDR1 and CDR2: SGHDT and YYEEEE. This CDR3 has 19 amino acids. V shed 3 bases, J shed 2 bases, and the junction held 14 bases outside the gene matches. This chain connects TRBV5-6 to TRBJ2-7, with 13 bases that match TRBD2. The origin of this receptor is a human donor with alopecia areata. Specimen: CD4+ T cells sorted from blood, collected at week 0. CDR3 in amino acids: CASSWWTSGGRPLPYEQYF. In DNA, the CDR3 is TGTGCCAGCAGCTGGTGGACTAGCGGGGGTCGCCCGTTACCCTACGAGCAGTACTTC.